This TCR beta chain was identified in a study of T-cell reconstitution after alpha-beta-depleted transplantation in children (dated by TCRdb to about 2016). Concerning the study at large: The study quantitatively tracked T-cell immune reconstitution after TCRalphabeta/CD19-depleted allogeneic hematopoietic cell transplantation in children using TCR repertoire profiling.

This clonotype was seen a handful of times. Its specific antigen is unknown. Base quality data are lacking; no much larger clone is found one base away. From cysteine to phenylalanine, the CDR3 is 16 amino acids long. Only the CDR3 portion is preserved as DNA: 48 bases, with reading frame beginning at the first base. V trim: 4 bases; J trim: 7 bases; unmatched bases: 9. The method behind the library was PCR. The data were produced on an Illumina HiSeq 2500. TCR library preparation used molecular barcoding, with unique molecular identifiers applied to normalize quantification of the TCRbeta repertoire. The raw public data were reprocessed by TCRdb itself: fastp quality trimming at Q25, MiXCR clonotype calling, in-frame beta chains only. Each CDR3 protein gets just one entry, which takes the most common genes and DNA from the rows behind it. This sample gives approximately 350,000 distinct CDR3 sequences in total; 10% to 13% of them show up just once. The top ten constitute 2% to 3% of the sample.

The chain couples TRBV12-3 or TRBV12-4 to TRBJ2-7, and 14 bases in between align with TRBD2. This sample comprised PBMCs from the stem cell graft donor, obtained from the stem cell graft. The receptor comes from a human donor who donated a stem cell graft to a child with acute lymphoblastic leukemia. The DNA sequence is TGTGCCAGCAGTTCTATGACTAGCGGGAGGGCCGGGGAGCAGTACTTC. Translation gives CASSSMTSGRAGEQYF.